Following are 10 T cell receptor beta chains from one sample sequenced in a study of T cell repertoires in cytomegalovirus infection. TCRdb passed the reads through MiXCR, listing each CDR3 protein once. The table lists approximately 190,000 distinct CDR3 sequences, 8% to 10% of them singletons. Source material: PBMCs. These receptors came from a human donor in good health (CMV status not recorded). Some clones in this sample may be carry-over from other donors' samples.

This clonotype occurred a few times. The chain is built from TRBV20-1 and TRBJ2-2; TRBD1 matches 7 bases. V gave up 2 bases and J gave up 1 base; unmatched junction bases: 7. This CDR3 is 16 amino acids long. CDR1 and CDR2 (germline): DFQATT, SNEGSKA (reference sequence). The CDR3 loop is CSARRVGTENTGELFF. The CDR3 coding sequence is TGCAGTGCTAGACGCGTTGGGACAGAGAACACCGGGGAGCTGTTTTTT.

This clonotype appeared a few times. The rearrangement uses TRBV29-1 and TRBJ1-5; D ambiguous. Trimming took 5 bases from V and 3 from J, leaving 14 bases between them. The germline CDR1 and CDR2 sequences are SQVTM and ANQGSEA. The CDR3 consists of 14 residues. The CDR3 bases are TGCAGCGTTCGGGAAGGTCCCCCCAATCAGCCCCAGCATTTT. This sequence encodes CSVREGPPNQPQHF. Supplemented by reference TRBV29-1 and TRBJ1-5, the full variable domain reads SAVISQKPSRDICQRGTSLTIQCQVDSQVTMMFWYRQQPGQSLTLIATANQGSEATYESGFVIDKFPISRPNLTFSTLTVSNMSPEDSSIYLCSVREGPPNQPQHFGDGTRLSIL.

This clonotype was seen many times. This chain links TRBV28 with TRBJ2-5, with D possibly being TRBD1 (5 bases). Trimming took 4 bases from V and 5 from J, leaving 14 bases between them. The germline gives CDR1 MDHEN, CDR2 SYDVKM. The CDR3 totals 14 residues. DNA of the CDR3: TGTGCCAGCAGTTCGAACAGGTTTCGGGAGACCCAGTACTTC. It specifies CASSSNRFRETQYF.

The chain recombines TRBV28 with TRBJ2-7; TRBD1 aligns across 8 bases. Trimming cost V 2 bases and J 5 bases; bases outside gene matches: 5. The CDR3 is made up of 14 amino acids. Germline CDR1 MDHEN, CDR2 SYDVKM. CDR3 sequence reads: CASSLQGALNEQYF. As DNA, the CDR3 is TGTGCCAGCAGTTTACAGGGGGCGCTTAACGAGCAGTACTTC.

The chain joins TRBV28 to TRBJ2-7; D may be TRBD1 (5 bases). Trimming removed 7 bases from V and 3 bases from J, with 7 bases in between. The CDR3 covers 11 residues. Germline-derived CDR1 and CDR2 are MDHEN and SYDVKM. In DNA, the CDR3 is TGTGCCAGCAAAAGGGGCTACGAGCAGTACTTC. It encodes CASKRGYEQYF.

V usage is TRBV4-1 and J usage is TRBJ2-1; TRBD2 matches at 14 bases. V lost 1 base to trimming and J lost 7 bases; unmatched junction nucleotides: 0. The CDR3 covers 15 residues. Germline-derived CDR1 and CDR2 are MGHRA and YSYEKL. CDR3 loop: CASSQGTSGGNEQFF. CDR3 coding DNA: TGCGCCAGCAGCCAAGGGACTAGCGGGGGGAATGAGCAGTTCTTC.

The chain uses TRBV12-3 or TRBV12-4 and TRBJ1-1; TRBD1 might be the D (5 bases). Between the trimmed V and J ends, which lost 6 bases and 0 bases, there was a span of 8 bases. The length of the CDR3 is 13 residues. CDR3 sequence reads: CASRTTVNTEAFF. For the CDR3, the DNA is TGTGCCAGCAGAACGACAGTGAACACTGAAGCTTTCTTT.

This clonotype was seen only a few times. The chain is built from TRBV29-1 and TRBJ1-1; TRBD1 aligns across 7 bases. V was clipped by 6 bases and J by 3 bases; unmatched bases: 7. CDR1 is SQVTM, CDR2 ANQGSEA, per germline. CDR3 length: 13 residues. Here the CDR3 DNA reads TGCAGCGTCGAAACGGGACAGCACACTGAAGCTTTCTTT. It is translated as CSVETGQHTEAFF.

There are a few counts of this clonotype. The V and J genes are TRBV20-1 and TRBJ2-1, with a tentative D call TRBD1 (6 bases). The CDR3 is 15 residues long. Trimming removed 5 bases at V and 1 base at J, with 15 bases between. Germline values: CDR1 DFQATT, CDR2 SNEGSKA (reference sequence). CDR3 in amino acids: CSAQRQVGSYNEQFF. The CDR3 bases are TGCAGTGCTCAACGACAGGTTGGTTCCTACAATGAGCAGTTCTTC.

The sample holds a few counts of this clonotype. The chain combines TRBV20-1 with TRBJ2-3, with 10 nucleotides matching TRBD2. This CDR3 is 15 amino acids long. With V trimmed by 3 bases and J by 4 bases, 7 bases remained unmatched. CDR1 is DFQATT, CDR2 SNEGSKA, per germline (reference sequence). The CDR3: CSARHLAGVADTQYF. As DNA, the CDR3 is TGCAGTGCTAGGCATCTAGCGGGAGTGGCAGATACGCAGTATTTT.